One sample yielded the 6 T cell receptor beta chains listed below, sequenced in a study of T-cell memory formation after mild COVID-19 (dated by TCRdb to about 2021). Library prep was done by 5' RACE. The data were produced on an Illumina NovaSeq 6000. The public reads were reanalyzed by TCRdb: fastp trimming at Q25, MiXCR alignment, in-frame beta chains only. Rows matching on CDR3 protein sequence are summarized as one entry with the most common DNA and genes. In this sample the table shows tens of thousands of distinct CDR3 sequences, approximately 6.5% of which occur a single time. The ten largest clones capture about 0.81% of the sample. Specimen: PBMCs or a T cell subset sorted from them (not recorded which). The source of these receptors is an adult who had mild COVID-19 (a few samples of this study predate the infection). The sample titles of this study are shuffled in the database, so cell type and time point are left out.

This clonotype came up many times. The chain recombines TRBV20-1 with TRBJ2-3; TRBD2 aligns across 9 bases. V shed 0 bases and J 2 bases; nucleotides not matched to a gene: 3. The CDR3 totals 15 residues. Germline values: CDR1 DFQATT, CDR2 SNEGSKA (reference sequence). The CDR3 sequence: CSARELAGLTDTQYF. The CDR3 nucleotides read TGCAGTGCTAGAGAGCTAGCGGGGCTCACAGATACGCAGTATTTT.

V usage is TRBV5-6 and J usage is TRBJ1-3; the D gene is possibly TRBD1 (5 bases). The CDR3 extends over 14 amino acids. Germline V gene lookup returns CDR1 SGHDT and CDR2 YYEEEE. Trimming shortened V by 1 base and J by 5 bases, and 10 bases separated the two germline ends. CDR3 loop: CASSLQGVRNTIYF. The CDR3 nucleotides read TGTGCCAGCAGCTTGCAGGGAGTGAGAAACACCATATATTTT.

This clonotype has a count of ten or more. J is TRBJ2-7 and V is TRBV7-2; weak D call: TRBD2 (5 bases). The CDR3 has 14 amino acids. Trimming removed 5 bases from V and 5 bases from J, with 16 bases in between. CDR1 is SGHTA, CDR2 FQGNSA, per germline. CDR3 bases: TGTGCCAGCAGCCGAAAGGGAGTCGTACACGAGCAGTACTTC. Translated: CASSRKGVVHEQYF.

Worth noting for this clonotype: The junction does not match germline at one end; this may be a read error. This sequence joins TRBV5-1 and TRBJ2-3; D is tentatively TRBD1 or TRBD2 (5 bases each). The V gene's germline CDR1 is SGHRS and CDR2 YFSETQ. CDR3 size: 16 residues. This chain's CDR3 is CAISFGVLEGADTQYF. Here the CDR3 DNA reads TGCGCCATCAGCTTCGGTGTACTAGAAGGGGCGGATACGCAGTATTTT.

In this sample, this clonotype turned up many times. The V gene is TRBV7-2, the J gene TRBJ2-3; D perhaps matches TRBD2 (6 bases). Trimming shortened V by 2 bases and J by 6 bases, and 12 bases separated the two germline ends. CDR1 is SGHTA, CDR2 FQGNSA, per germline. The CDR3 covers 14 residues. CDR3 amino acids: CASSLRTITDTQYF. CDR3 DNA sequence: TGTGCCAGCAGCTTAAGGACTATTACCGATACGCAGTATTTT.

This clonotype has a count of ten or more. The rearrangement joins TRBV20-1 to TRBJ2-1, with D unclear. V gave up 4 bases and J gave up 5 bases, with 12 bases separating them. The CDR3 runs to 13 residues. Germline CDR1 reads DFQATT; CDR2 reads SNEGSKA (reference sequence). CDR3 in amino acids: CSATHTANNEQFF. The CDR3 nucleotides are TGCAGTGCTACCCATACAGCGAACAATGAGCAGTTCTTC.